This T cell receptor beta chain is drawn from a study of OX40 agonist ivuxolimab in advanced cancers. Study findings and constraints: Both CD4+ and CD8+ T cell populations in blood had undergone clonal expansion by week 6 at 0.1 to 3.0 mg/kg. A proportion of nonresponders additionally exhibited low normalized T-cell clonal expansion.

Generated by immunoSEQ multiplex PCR, the TCRdb table keeps only in-frame clones and is missing some. Of around 77,000 clones in the sample, about 92% were seen once. As regards this clone: No antigen is known for it.

The germline V gene has CDR1 SNHLY and CDR2 FYNNEI. V gave up 2 bases and J gave up 4 bases, with 8 bases separating them. This CDR3 contains 13 residues. The genes are TRBV2 and TRBJ1-2; tentative D call: TRBD1 (5 bases). Sequencing used CD4+ or CD8+ T cells sorted from blood, obtained in a trial of the OX40 agonist ivuxolimab. This receptor was obtained from an adult with an advanced solid tumor such as melanoma, head and neck, liver or kidney cancer. CDR3 sequence reads: CASSETGPYGYTF. The CDR3 DNA follows: TGTGCCAGCAGTGAAACAGGCCCCTATGGCTACACCTTC.